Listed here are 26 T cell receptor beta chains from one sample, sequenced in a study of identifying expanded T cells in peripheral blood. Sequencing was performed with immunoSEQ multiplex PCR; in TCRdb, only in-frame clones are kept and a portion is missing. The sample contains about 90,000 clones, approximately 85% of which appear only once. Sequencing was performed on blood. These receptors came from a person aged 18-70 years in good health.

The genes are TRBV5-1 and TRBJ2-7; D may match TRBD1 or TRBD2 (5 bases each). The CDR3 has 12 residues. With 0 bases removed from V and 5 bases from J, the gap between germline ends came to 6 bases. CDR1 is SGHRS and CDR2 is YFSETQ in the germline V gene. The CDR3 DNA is TGCGCCAGCAGCTTGGGAGGGGACGAGCAGTACTTC. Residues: CASSLGGDEQYF.

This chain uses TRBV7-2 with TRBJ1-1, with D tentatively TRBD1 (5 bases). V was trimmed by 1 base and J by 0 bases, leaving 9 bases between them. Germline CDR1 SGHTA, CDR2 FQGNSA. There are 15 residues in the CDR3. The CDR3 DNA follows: TGTGCCAGCAGCTTAGGGCAGGGAATGAACACTGAAGCTTTCTTT. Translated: CASSLGQGMNTEAFF.

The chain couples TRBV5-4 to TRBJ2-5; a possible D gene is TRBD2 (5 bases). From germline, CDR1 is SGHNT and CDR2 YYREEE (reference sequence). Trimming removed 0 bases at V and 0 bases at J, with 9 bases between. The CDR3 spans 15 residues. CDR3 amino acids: CASSLGGAYQETQYF. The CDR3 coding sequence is TGTGCCAGCAGCTTGGGGGGAGCCTACCAAGAGACCCAGTACTTC.

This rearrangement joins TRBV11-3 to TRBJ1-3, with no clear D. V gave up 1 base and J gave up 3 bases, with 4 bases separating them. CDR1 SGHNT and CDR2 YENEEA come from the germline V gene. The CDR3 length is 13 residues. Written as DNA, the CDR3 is TGTGCCAGCAGCTTAGGAGGTGGAAACACCATATATTTT. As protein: CASSLGGGNTIYF.

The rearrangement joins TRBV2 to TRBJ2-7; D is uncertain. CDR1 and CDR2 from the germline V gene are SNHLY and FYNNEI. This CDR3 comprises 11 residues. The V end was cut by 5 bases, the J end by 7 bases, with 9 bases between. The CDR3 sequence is CASSPAREQYF. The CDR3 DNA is TGTGCCAGCAGTCCCGCTAGGGAGCAGTACTTC.

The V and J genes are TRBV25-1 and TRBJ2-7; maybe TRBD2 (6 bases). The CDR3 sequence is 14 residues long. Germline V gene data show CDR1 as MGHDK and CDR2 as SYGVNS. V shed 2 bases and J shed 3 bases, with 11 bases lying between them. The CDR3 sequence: CASSEGGNHYEQYF. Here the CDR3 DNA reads TGTGCCAGCAGTGAAGGAGGGAATCACTACGAGCAGTACTTC.

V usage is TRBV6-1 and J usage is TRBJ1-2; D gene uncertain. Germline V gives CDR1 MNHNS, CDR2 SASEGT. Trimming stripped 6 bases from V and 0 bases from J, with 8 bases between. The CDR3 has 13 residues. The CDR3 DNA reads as TGTGCCAGCAGGAATGCTCCTAACTATGGCTACACCTTC. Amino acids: CASRNAPNYGYTF.

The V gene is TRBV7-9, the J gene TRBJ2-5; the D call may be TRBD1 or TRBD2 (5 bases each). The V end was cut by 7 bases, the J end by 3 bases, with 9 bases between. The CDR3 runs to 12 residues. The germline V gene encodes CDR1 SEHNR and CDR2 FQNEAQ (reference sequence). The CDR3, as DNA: TGTGCCAGCACTTGGGGGAAAGAGACCCAGTACTTC. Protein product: CASTWGKETQYF.

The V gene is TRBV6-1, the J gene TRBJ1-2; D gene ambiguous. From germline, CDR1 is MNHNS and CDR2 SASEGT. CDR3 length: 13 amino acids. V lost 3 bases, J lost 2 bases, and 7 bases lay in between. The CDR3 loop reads CASSEHGNYGYTF. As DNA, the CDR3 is TGTGCCAGCAGTGAGCACGGGAACTATGGCTACACCTTC.

CDR3 loop: CASSVRGLGGTEAFF. The CDR3 DNA follows: TGTGCCAGCAGTGTACGGGGGCTGGGAGGCACTGAAGCTTTCTTT. The V call is TRBV2, the J call TRBJ1-1; tentative D call: TRBD1 (6 bases). Trimming removed 4 bases at V and 4 bases at J, with 16 bases between. The CDR3 sequence is 15 residues long. CDR1 and CDR2 from the germline V gene are SNHLY and FYNNEI.

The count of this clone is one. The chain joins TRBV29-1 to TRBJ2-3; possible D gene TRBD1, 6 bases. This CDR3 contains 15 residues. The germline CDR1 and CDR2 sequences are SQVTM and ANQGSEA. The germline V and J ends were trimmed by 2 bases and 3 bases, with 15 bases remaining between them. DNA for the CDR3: TGCAGCGTTGAAAGTCCCAGGGGCGGTACAGATACGCAGTATTTT. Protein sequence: CSVESPRGGTDTQYF.

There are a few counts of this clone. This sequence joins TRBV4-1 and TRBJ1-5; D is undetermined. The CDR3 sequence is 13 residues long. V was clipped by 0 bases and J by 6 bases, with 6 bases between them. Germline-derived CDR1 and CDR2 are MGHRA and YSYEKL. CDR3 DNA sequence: TGCGCCAGCAGCCAAGAAAGTCGTCAGCCCCAGCATTTT. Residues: CASSQESRQPQHF.

The DNA for the CDR3 is TGCGCCAGCAGCAGGGGGGACGTCGGCGAGCAGTACTTC. Translation: CASSRGDVGEQYF. The genes are TRBV5-1 and TRBJ2-7; perhaps D is TRBD1 or TRBD2 (6 bases each). Germline assignment: CDR1 SGHRS and CDR2 YFSETQ. This CDR3 is built from 13 residues. Trimming took 4 bases from V and 6 from J, leaving 14 bases between them.

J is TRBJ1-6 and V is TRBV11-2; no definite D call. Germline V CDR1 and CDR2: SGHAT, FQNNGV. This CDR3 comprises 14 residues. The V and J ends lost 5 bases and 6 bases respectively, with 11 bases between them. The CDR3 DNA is TGTGCCAGCAGCCGTTATCGGGGTAATTCACCCCTCCACTTT. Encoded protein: CASSRYRGNSPLHF.

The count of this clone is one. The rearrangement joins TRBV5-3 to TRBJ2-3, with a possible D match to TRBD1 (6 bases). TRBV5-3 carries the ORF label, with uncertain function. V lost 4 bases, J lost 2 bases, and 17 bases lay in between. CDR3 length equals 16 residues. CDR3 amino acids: CARSPPRDTYTDTQYF. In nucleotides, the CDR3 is TGTGCCAGAAGCCCACCCCGGGACACCTACACAGATACGCAGTATTTT.

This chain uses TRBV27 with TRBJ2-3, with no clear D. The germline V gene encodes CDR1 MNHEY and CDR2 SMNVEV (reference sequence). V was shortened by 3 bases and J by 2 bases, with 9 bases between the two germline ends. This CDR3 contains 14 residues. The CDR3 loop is CASSLGFLTDTQYF. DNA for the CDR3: TGTGCCAGCAGTTTGGGGTTTCTCACAGATACGCAGTATTTT.

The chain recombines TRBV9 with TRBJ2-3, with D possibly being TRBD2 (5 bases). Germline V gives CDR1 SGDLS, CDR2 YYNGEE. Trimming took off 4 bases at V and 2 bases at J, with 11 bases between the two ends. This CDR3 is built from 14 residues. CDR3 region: CASSSAGSTDTQYF. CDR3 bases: TGTGCCAGCAGCTCGGCGGGTTCCACAGATACGCAGTATTTT. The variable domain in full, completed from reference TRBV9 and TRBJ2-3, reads DSGVTQTPKHLITATGQRVTLRCSPRSGDLSVYWYQQSLDQGLQFLIQYYNGEERAKGNILERFSAQQFPDLHSELNLSSLELGDSALYFCASSSAGSTDTQYFGPGTRLTVL.

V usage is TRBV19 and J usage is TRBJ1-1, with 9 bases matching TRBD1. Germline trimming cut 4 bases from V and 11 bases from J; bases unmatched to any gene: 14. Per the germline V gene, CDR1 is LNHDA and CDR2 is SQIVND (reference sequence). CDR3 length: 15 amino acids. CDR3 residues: CASSNPYRGRMQAFF. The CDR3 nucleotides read TGTGCCAGTAGTAACCCCTACAGGGGGCGGATGCAGGCTTTCTTT.

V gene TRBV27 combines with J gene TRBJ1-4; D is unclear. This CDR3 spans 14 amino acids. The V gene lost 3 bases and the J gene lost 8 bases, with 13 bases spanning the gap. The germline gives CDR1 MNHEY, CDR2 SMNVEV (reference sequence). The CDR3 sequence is CASSFVGVEEKLFF. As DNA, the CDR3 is TGTGCCAGCAGTTTTGTGGGAGTAGAGGAAAAACTGTTTTTT.

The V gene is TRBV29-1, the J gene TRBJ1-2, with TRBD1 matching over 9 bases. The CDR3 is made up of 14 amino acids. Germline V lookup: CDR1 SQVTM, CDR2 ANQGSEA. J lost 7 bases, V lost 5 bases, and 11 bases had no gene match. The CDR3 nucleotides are TGCAGCGTTCGTACAGGGGGCGCGCCATCTGGCTACACCTTC. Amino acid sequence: CSVRTGGAPSGYTF.

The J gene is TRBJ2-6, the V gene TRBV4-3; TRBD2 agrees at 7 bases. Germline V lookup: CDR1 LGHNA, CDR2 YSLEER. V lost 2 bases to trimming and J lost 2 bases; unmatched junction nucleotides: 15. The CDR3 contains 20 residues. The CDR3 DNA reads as TGCGCCAGCAGCCAAAAGTGGGGGGGATCCCTTTCTACTGGGGCCAACGTCCTGACTTTC. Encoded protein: CASSQKWGGSLSTGANVLTF.

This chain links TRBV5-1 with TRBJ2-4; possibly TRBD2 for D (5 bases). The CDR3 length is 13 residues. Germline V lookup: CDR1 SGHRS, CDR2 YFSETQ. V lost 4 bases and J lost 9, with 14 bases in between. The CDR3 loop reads CASSPEVSGIQYF. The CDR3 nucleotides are TGCGCCAGCAGCCCGGAGGTGAGCGGCATTCAGTACTTC.

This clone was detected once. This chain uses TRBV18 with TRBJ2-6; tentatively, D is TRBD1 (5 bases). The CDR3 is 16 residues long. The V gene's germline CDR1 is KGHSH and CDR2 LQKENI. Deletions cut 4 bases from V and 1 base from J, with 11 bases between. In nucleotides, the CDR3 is TGTGCCAGCTCACTCAACCAGGGATCTGGGGCCAACGTCCTGACTTTC. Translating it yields CASSLNQGSGANVLTF.

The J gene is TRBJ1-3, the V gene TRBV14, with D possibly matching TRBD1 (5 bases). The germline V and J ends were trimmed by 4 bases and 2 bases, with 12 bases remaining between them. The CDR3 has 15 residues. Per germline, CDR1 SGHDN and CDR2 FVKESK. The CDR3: CASSPLGGPGNTIYF. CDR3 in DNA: TGTGCCAGCAGCCCGCTCGGGGGACCTGGAAACACCATATATTTT.

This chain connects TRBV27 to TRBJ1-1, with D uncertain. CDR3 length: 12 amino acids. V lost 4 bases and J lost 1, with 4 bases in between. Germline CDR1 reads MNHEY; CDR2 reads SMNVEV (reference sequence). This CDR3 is CASSSGNTEAFF. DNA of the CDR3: TGTGCCAGCAGTTCGGGGAACACTGAAGCTTTCTTT.

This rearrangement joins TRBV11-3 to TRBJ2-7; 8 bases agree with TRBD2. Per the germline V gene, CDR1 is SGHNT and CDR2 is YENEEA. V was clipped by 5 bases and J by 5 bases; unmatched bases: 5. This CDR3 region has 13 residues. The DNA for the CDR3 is TGTGCCAGCAGCCCGGGAGGGGATCACGAGCAGTACTTC. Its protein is CASSPGGDHEQYF.